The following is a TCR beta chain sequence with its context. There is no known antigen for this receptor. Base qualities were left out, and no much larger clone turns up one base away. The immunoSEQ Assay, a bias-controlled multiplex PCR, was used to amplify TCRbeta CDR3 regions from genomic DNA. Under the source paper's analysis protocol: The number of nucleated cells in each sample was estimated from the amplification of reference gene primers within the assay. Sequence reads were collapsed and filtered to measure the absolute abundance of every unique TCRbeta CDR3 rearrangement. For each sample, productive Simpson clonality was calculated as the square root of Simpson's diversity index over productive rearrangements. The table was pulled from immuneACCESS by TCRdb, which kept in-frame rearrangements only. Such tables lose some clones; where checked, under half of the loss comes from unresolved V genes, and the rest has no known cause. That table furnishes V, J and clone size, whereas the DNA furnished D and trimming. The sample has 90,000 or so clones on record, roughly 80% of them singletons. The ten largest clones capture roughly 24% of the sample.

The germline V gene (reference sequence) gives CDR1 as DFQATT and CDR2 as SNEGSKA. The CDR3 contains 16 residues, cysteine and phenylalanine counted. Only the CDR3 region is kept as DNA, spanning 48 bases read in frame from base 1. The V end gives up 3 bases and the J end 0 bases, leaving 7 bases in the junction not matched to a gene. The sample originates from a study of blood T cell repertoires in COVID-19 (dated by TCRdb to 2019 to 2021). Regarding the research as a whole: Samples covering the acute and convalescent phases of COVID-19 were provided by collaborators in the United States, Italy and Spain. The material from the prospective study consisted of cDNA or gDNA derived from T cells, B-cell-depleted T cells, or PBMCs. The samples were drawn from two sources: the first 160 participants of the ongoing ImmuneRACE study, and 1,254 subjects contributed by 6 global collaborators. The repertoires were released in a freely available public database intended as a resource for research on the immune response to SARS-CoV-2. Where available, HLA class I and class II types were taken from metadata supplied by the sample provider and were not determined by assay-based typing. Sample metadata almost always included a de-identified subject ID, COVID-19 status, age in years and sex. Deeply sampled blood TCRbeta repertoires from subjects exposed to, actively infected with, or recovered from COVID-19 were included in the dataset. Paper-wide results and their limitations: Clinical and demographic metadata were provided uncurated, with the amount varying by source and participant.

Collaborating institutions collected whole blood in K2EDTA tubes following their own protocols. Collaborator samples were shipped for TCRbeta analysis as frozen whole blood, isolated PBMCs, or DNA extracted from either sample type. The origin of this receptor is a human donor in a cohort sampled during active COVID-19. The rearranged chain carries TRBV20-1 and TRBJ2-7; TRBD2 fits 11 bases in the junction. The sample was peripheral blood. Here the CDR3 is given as CSASPRLAGISYEQYF. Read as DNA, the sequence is TGCAGTGCTAGTCCGAGACTAGCGGGGATCTCCTACGAGCAGTACTTC.